This T cell receptor (beta chain) was captured by sequencing in a study of cytomegalovirus exposure and HLA in healthy donors. Study results and limitations: Researchers counted roughly 160 TCR beta chains as cytomegalovirus-associated.

Note on this clone: The antigen is unknown.

The study ran its PCR with 60 Vbeta and 13 Jbeta primers. Profiled with immunoSEQ multiplex PCR; TCRdb holds only in-frame clones, not every one. The sample has roughly 200,000 clones, about 13% seen once. The source is a man in his fifties or sixties in good health and CMV-seropositive. Sequences were obtained from PBMCs.

CDR3 sequence reads: CASSKATRGSGNTIYF. CDR3 in DNA: TGTGCCAGCAGCAAAGCTACCCGAGGTTCCGGAAACACCATATATTTT. The rearrangement joins TRBV5-8 to TRBJ1-3, with D uncertain. With 4 bases removed from V and 4 bases from J, the gap between germline ends came to 18 bases. Germline CDR1 SGHTS, CDR2 YDEGEE. CDR3 size: 16 residues. Filled out from reference TRBV5-8 and TRBJ1-3, the complete variable domain reads EAGVTQSPTHLIKTRGQQATLRCSPISGHTSVYWYQQALGLGLQFLLWYDEGEERNRGNFPPRFSGRQFPNYSSELNVNALELEDSALYLCASSKATRGSGNTIYFGEGSWLTVV.